This T cell receptor (beta chain) is drawn from a study of cytomegalovirus exposure and HLA in healthy donors. This CDR3 has 14 residues. The ends lost 5 bases at V and 7 bases at J; junction bases unmatched: 3. Germline CDR1 MRHNA, CDR2 SNTAGT. Study-level results: Roughly uniform sequencing depth across donors was assumed, possibly incorrectly. Specificity for CMV antigens was confirmed in vitro for a few of the CMV-associated chains. A list of about 160 TCR beta chains associated with cytomegalovirus was given.

With regard to this clone: The antigen remains unidentified.

The PCR contained 60 Vbeta and 13 Jbeta primers. Method: immunoSEQ multiplex PCR; TCRdb's copy keeps in-frame clones and lacks some. The sample comprises about 77,000 clones, approximately 78% of which are singletons, and nearly 3.5% rests with the top ten. Donors showed nominal health when sampled, although they likely had unrecorded immune exposures. The chain has TRBV6-4 and TRBJ2-1, with 12 bases aligning to TRBD2. This receptor was taken from a middle-aged man in good health and CMV-seronegative. The sample consisted of PBMCs. CDR3 in amino acids: CASSTGLAGNEQFF. The CDR3 DNA is TGTGCCAGCAGTACCGGACTAGCGGGGAATGAGCAGTTCTTC.